What follows are 26 T cell receptor beta chains derived from one specimen sequenced in a study of blood T cell repertoires in COVID-19. Clones were sequenced by immunoSEQ multiplex PCR, and TCRdb holds only the in-frame ones, with some missing. In the table there are tens of thousands of clones, about 76% of which are singletons. The sequenced material came from peripheral blood. All receptors come from a woman aged 80 or older with acute or convalescent COVID-19.

The chain joins TRBV3-1 (or the pseudogene TRBV3-2) to TRBJ2-7; D not resolved. This CDR3 contains 15 residues. Trimming left V 3 bases short and J 4 bases short, with 16 bases between. Germline V gene lookup returns CDR1 LGHDT and CDR2 YNNKEL (reference sequence). In DNA, the CDR3 is TGTGCCAGCAGCCAGGGTATCGAGCAGGCTTACGAGCAGTACTTC. Encoded protein: CASSQGIEQAYEQYF.

The chain combines TRBV7-3 with TRBJ2-1, with 7 bases matching TRBD2. This CDR3 is 15 amino acids long. Germline V gene sequence: CDR1 SGHTA, CDR2 FQGTGA. The trim removed 1 base at V and 4 bases at J, leaving 4 bases unmatched. The CDR3 DNA follows: TGTGCCAGCAGCTTAATTGCGGGAGCTTACAATGAGCAGTTCTTC. It translates to CASSLIAGAYNEQFF. Together with reference TRBV7-3 and TRBJ2-1, the CDR3 gives the full variable domain: GAGVSQTPSNKVTEKGKYVELRCDPISGHTALYWYRQSLGQGPEFLIYFQGTGAADDSGLPNDRFFAVRPEGSVSTLKIQRTERGDSAVYLCASSLIAGAYNEQFFGPGTRLTVL.

This clone was observed a handful of times. The rearrangement uses TRBV7-2 and TRBJ1-6; TRBD1 might be the D (6 bases). Per germline, CDR1 SGHTA and CDR2 FQGNSA. CDR3 length: 15 residues. The V and J ends lost 4 bases and 7 bases respectively, with 14 bases between them. The CDR3 loop reads CASSYQGQGNSPLHF. As DNA, the CDR3 is TGTGCCAGCAGCTACCAGGGACAAGGCAATTCACCCCTCCACTTT.

Only a few counts were recorded for this clone. Different DNA sequences within this sample yield the same CDR3. The chain combines TRBV6-2 or TRBV6-3 with TRBJ2-1; no definite D call. V gave up 2 bases and J gave up 6 bases, with 11 bases separating them. Germline V gives CDR1 MNHEY, CDR2 SVGEGT. The CDR3 runs to 14 residues. This CDR3 is CASSYQSSTNEQFF. In nucleotides, the CDR3 is TGTGCCAGCAGTTACCAGTCTAGTACCAATGAGCAGTTCTTC.

This sequence joins TRBV12-5 and TRBJ1-1; TRBD1 matches at 7 bases. The CDR3 contains 13 residues. Germline-derived CDR1 and CDR2 are LGHNT and FRNRAP. Trimming at V came to 5 bases and at J to 5 bases, leaving 5 bases not matched to a gene. The CDR3 nucleotides are TGTGCTAGTGGTCGACAGGGTCCGACTGAAGCTTTCTTT. It codes for CASGRQGPTEAFF.

The chain has TRBV29-1 and TRBJ1-1; possible D gene TRBD1, 5 bases. Germline loops: CDR1 SQVTM, CDR2 ANQGSEA. The ends were cut back, 2 bases at V and 3 bases at J, with 10 bases in the middle. The CDR3 extends over 13 amino acids. CDR3 bases: TGCAGCGTTGAACCGATAGGGGACACTGAAGCTTTCTTT. Translated: CSVEPIGDTEAFF. Full variable domain (missing parts from reference TRBV29-1 and TRBJ1-1): SAVISQKPSRDICQRGTSLTIQCQVDSQVTMMFWYRQQPGQSLTLIATANQGSEATYESGFVIDKFPISRPNLTFSTLTVSNMSPEDSSIYLCSVEPIGDTEAFFGQGTRLTVV.

DNA of the CDR3: TGTGCCAGCAGCCCTAGGGACAGGGGGCCGAAGAACAATGAGCAGTTCTTC. This sequence encodes CASSPRDRGPKNNEQFF. V and J are TRBV11-3 and TRBJ2-1; 12 bases are shared with TRBD1. V lost 5 bases, J lost 5 bases, and 10 bases stayed unmatched. CDR1 is SGHNT, CDR2 YENEEA, per germline. The CDR3 contains 17 residues.

The V and J genes are TRBV5-1 and TRBJ2-1; the match to TRBD2 covers 10 bases. CDR3 length: 16 amino acids. Germline-derived CDR1 and CDR2 are SGHRS and YFSETQ. V was clipped by 1 base and J by 7 bases; unmatched bases: 8. CDR3 protein: CASSLMVTSGNNEQFF. CDR3 DNA: TGCGCCAGCAGCTTGATGGTAACTAGCGGGAATAATGAGCAGTTCTTC.

The chain carries TRBV2 and TRBJ1-4; 8 bases line up with TRBD1. This CDR3 spans 14 amino acids. CDR1 is SNHLY and CDR2 is FYNNEI in the germline V gene. V gave up 6 bases and J gave up 7 bases; unmatched junction bases: 7. CDR3 amino acids: CASSPGGDGEKLFF. The CDR3 DNA is TGTGCCAGCAGCCCAGGGGGCGACGGTGAAAAACTGTTTTTT.

DNA for the CDR3: TGTGCCAGTAGTATGAGACAGGCTGGGGCCAACGTCCTGACTTTC. It is translated as CASSMRQAGANVLTF. The chain couples TRBV19 to TRBJ2-6; D is perhaps TRBD1 (6 bases). The ends were cut back, 3 bases at V and 2 bases at J, with 8 bases in the middle. Germline-derived CDR1 and CDR2 are LNHDA and SQIVND (reference sequence). CDR3 length: 15 amino acids.

The chain is built from TRBV18 and TRBJ2-7, with D maybe TRBD1 (5 bases). Trimming stripped 2 bases from V and 5 bases from J, with 10 bases between. The CDR3 covers 13 residues. The germline V gene encodes CDR1 KGHSH and CDR2 LQKENI. The CDR3 here is CASSPGQENEQYF. In nucleotides, the CDR3 is TGTGCCAGCTCACCAGGACAAGAGAACGAGCAGTACTTC.

The V call is TRBV6-5, the J call TRBJ2-2, with a tentative D call TRBD1 (6 bases). The CDR3 extends over 13 amino acids. Germline V gene sequence: CDR1 MNHEY, CDR2 SVGAGI. The V and J ends lost 5 bases and 4 bases respectively, with 8 bases between them. The CDR3 here is CASSMGATGELFF. The DNA of the CDR3 is TGTGCCAGCAGTATGGGGGCCACCGGGGAGCTGTTTTTT.

The rearrangement links TRBV2 to TRBJ2-5; D ambiguous. Deletions cut 8 bases from V and 5 bases from J, with 18 bases between. This CDR3 has 14 residues. CDR1 SNHLY and CDR2 FYNNEI come from the germline V gene. CDR3 residues: CASGSLGGEETQYF. Written as DNA, the CDR3 is TGTGCCAGCGGCAGCTTAGGTGGAGAGGAGACCCAGTACTTC.

This chain connects TRBV7-2 to TRBJ1-2, with TRBD1 matching over 11 bases. The CDR3 covers 14 residues. CDR1 is SGHTA, CDR2 FQGNSA, per germline. V gave up 2 bases and J gave up 7 bases; unmatched junction bases: 3. CDR3 nucleotides: TGTGCCAGCAGCTTACGGGACAGGGGGTTTGGCTACACCTTC. It translates to CASSLRDRGFGYTF.

This rearrangement joins TRBV19 to TRBJ2-7; 7 nucleotides line up with TRBD2. The CDR3 consists of 15 residues. Germline V gives CDR1 LNHDA, CDR2 SQIVND (reference sequence). V lost 4 bases, J lost 0 bases, and 6 bases stayed unmatched. CDR3 amino acids: CASSTAGGSSYEQYF. CDR3 DNA sequence: TGTGCCAGTAGTACAGCAGGCGGGAGCTCCTACGAGCAGTACTTC.

The chain recombines TRBV2 with TRBJ1-2; D gene unclear. V was cut by 4 bases and J by 2 bases, with 8 bases left in between. CDR1 and CDR2 (germline): SNHLY, FYNNEI. CDR3 length: 13 amino acids. The CDR3 here is CASSGVGNYGYTF. The DNA of the CDR3 is TGTGCCAGCAGTGGAGTGGGCAACTATGGCTACACCTTC.

The genes are TRBV28 and TRBJ2-3; 8 bases map to TRBD2. The germline V gene encodes CDR1 MDHEN and CDR2 SYDVKM. V lost 11 bases and J lost 6; bases outside the gene matches: 4. This CDR3 region has 11 residues. CDR3 bases: TGTGCCTCTAGCGGGTTGGATACGCAGTATTTT. Translating it yields CASSGLDTQYF.

This chain uses TRBV10-1 with TRBJ2-7; TRBD1 matches 9 bases. This CDR3 has 19 amino acids. CDR1 is WNHNN, CDR2 SYGVQD, per germline (reference sequence). V lost 6 bases, J lost 1 base, and 19 bases stayed unmatched. The CDR3 protein is CASSFPGQGLPTLSYEQYF. The CDR3 DNA follows: TGCGCCAGCAGCTTTCCGGGACAGGGACTTCCCACACTATCCTACGAGCAGTACTTC.

V is TRBV10-3 and J is TRBJ2-1, with TRBD2 matching 8 bases. Germline V gene sequence: CDR1 ENHRY, CDR2 SYGVKD. The V segment lost 9 bases and the J segment 0 bases; nucleotides outside the gene matches: 19. CDR3 length equals 19 residues. CDR3 DNA sequence: TGTGCCATGGGGGGCCCTCGGGAGGGACCCCACCGCTCCTACAATGAGCAGTTCTTC. It codes for CAMGGPREGPHRSYNEQFF.

The chain carries TRBV6-2 or TRBV6-3 and TRBJ1-1; 7 bases are a match to TRBD1. From germline, CDR1 is MNHEY and CDR2 SVGEGT. The CDR3 is 15 amino acids. V trimming: 5 bases; J trimming: 8 bases; junction bases outside the gene matches: 14. Written as DNA, the CDR3 is TGTGCCAGCAGTGCCCGCCGACAGGGCGGCAGCGAAGCTTTCTTT. The encoded protein is CASSARRQGGSEAFF.

The chain joins TRBV27 to TRBJ1-1; 9 bases are a match to TRBD1. CDR3 size: 14 residues. V trimming: 3 bases; J trimming: 3 bases; junction bases outside the gene matches: 2. The germline V gene encodes CDR1 MNHEY and CDR2 SMNVEV (reference sequence). This CDR3 reads CASSLRTGDTEAFF. The CDR3 bases are TGTGCCAGCAGTTTGCGGACAGGGGACACTGAAGCTTTCTTT.

The rearrangement joins TRBV4-3 to TRBJ2-6, with 8 bases lining up with TRBD2. Unmatched junction bases numbered 3, after V lost 0 bases and J lost 2 bases. The CDR3 consists of 17 residues. In germline, CDR1 is LGHNA, CDR2 YSLEER. CDR3 in amino acids: CASSQDSGGTGANVLTF. The DNA for the CDR3 is TGCGCCAGCAGCCAAGATTCGGGGGGGACTGGGGCCAACGTCCTGACTTTC.

This rearrangement joins TRBV11-2 to TRBJ1-5; no reliable D call. CDR1 SGHAT and CDR2 FQNNGV come from the germline V gene. This CDR3 has 14 residues. V dropped 6 bases and J dropped 3 bases, with 12 bases sitting between them. The CDR3 region has the DNA TGTGCCAGCAGTTCCTCCACTCTCAATCAGCCCCAGCATTTT. Protein sequence: CASSSSTLNQPQHF.

This clone has just a few counts. The V call is TRBV2, the J call TRBJ1-1; D is perhaps TRBD1 (6 bases). This CDR3 region has 12 residues. V was pared by 6 bases and J by 3 bases, with 8 bases between. The germline V gene has CDR1 SNHLY and CDR2 FYNNEI. The CDR3 DNA is TGTGCCAGCAGGCAGGGGCACACTGAAGCTTTCTTT. Protein sequence: CASRQGHTEAFF.

V gene TRBV13 combines with J gene TRBJ2-7, with 11 bases identical to TRBD1. Germline CDR1 PRHDT, CDR2 FYEKMQ (reference sequence). The CDR3 has 18 amino acids. The V gene end was trimmed by 4 bases and the J gene end by 6 bases; junction bases not matched to a gene: 17. The CDR3: CASSSRTGGGSGQGEQYF. In nucleotides, the CDR3 is TGTGCCAGCAGCTCCCGGACAGGGGGCGGGTCGGGGCAAGGCGAGCAGTACTTC. The entire variable domain, with the rest obtained from reference TRBV13 and TRBJ2-7, is as follows: AAGVIQSPRHLIKEKRETATLKCYPIPRHDTVYWYQQGPGQDPQFLISFYEKMQSDKGSIPDRFSAQQFSDYHSELNMSSLELGDSALYFCASSSRTGGGSGQGEQYFGPGTRLTVT.

This chain uses TRBV5-1 with TRBJ1-4; 9 nucleotides line up with TRBD1. The germline CDR1 and CDR2 sequences are SGHRS and YFSETQ. This CDR3 has 18 residues. The V segment lost 4 bases and the J segment 5 bases; nucleotides outside the gene matches: 15. CDR3 sequence (DNA): TGCGCCAGCAGCGTGGGACAGGGAGCAGAAATTAAAAATGAAAAACTGTTTTTT. This encodes CASSVGQGAEIKNEKLFF.